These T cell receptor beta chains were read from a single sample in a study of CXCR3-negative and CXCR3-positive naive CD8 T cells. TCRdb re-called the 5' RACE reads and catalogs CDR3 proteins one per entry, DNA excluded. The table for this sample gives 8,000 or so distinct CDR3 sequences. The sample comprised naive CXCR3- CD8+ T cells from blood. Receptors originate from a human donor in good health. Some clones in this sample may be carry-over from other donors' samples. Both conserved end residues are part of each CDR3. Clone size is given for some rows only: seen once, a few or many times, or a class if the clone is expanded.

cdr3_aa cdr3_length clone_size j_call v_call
CASSEYWATYNEQFF 15 NA TRBJ2-1 TRBV10-2
CASSFMRVDTEAFF 14 NA TRBJ1-1 TRBV28
CSASPGTETYEQYF 14 NA TRBJ2-7 TRBV20-1
CASSPGTRPYNEQFF 15 medium-sized TRBJ2-1 TRBV5-6
CSARDSGVGLVYNEQFF 17 NA TRBJ2-1 TRBV20-1
CASSHWTGLEDYGYTF 16 NA TRBJ1-2 TRBV3-1
CSVELQGAGTEAFF 14 medium-sized TRBJ1-1 TRBV29-1
CSARDRSSYEQYF 13 NA TRBJ2-7 TRBV29-1
CASSSVGALSYEQYF 15 NA TRBJ2-7 TRBV12-3/TRBV12-4
CASSPHRATNEKLFF 15 NA TRBJ1-4 TRBV6-6
CASSARDSVQSSYNEQFF 18 NA TRBJ2-1 TRBV5-5
CASSLTGLMNTEAFF 15 NA TRBJ1-1 TRBV5-6
CASSSRLAQNTGELFF 16 medium-sized TRBJ2-2 TRBV11-3
CASSLAPLAGVQNEQFF 17 medium-sized TRBJ2-1 TRBV7-6
CATSSPGTGSTTEAFF 16 medium-sized TRBJ1-1 TRBV15
CSATYDDRLPGTQYF 15 medium-sized TRBJ2-5 TRBV20-1
CASTPYGLAGFYEQFF 16 NA TRBJ2-1 TRBV3-1
CASKVYSGDTDTQYF 15 medium-sized TRBJ2-3 TRBV7-9
CASSVGQGETQYF 13 NA TRBJ2-5 TRBV5-1
CASSLGPSEVPGTDTQYF 18 medium-sized TRBJ2-3 TRBV7-2
CASSKPEKVASGPNTGELFF 20 medium-sized TRBJ2-2 TRBV21-1
CASSSPVSDEQFF 13 NA TRBJ2-1 TRBV7-8
CASSESGQGAQETQYF 16 NA TRBJ2-5 TRBV10-1
CSVEGPGLTGELFF 14 NA TRBJ2-2 TRBV29-1
CSVLLAGYSNQPQHF 15 medium-sized TRBJ1-5 TRBV29-1
CASSQEPGGTGAYNEQFF 18 NA TRBJ2-1 TRBV4-1
CASSLEGLAGGADTQYF 17 medium-sized TRBJ2-3 TRBV5-1
CASSLARNYGYTF 13 medium-sized TRBJ1-2 TRBV5-1
CASSLVRDNPYGYTF 15 medium-sized TRBJ1-2 TRBV11-3
CASNVRGTMNTEAFF 15 medium-sized TRBJ1-1 TRBV21-1
CASSLGPGADTEAFF 15 NA TRBJ1-1 TRBV5-1
CSVWTIQGYEQYF 13 medium-sized TRBJ2-7 TRBV29-1
CASRATNTEAFF 12 NA TRBJ1-1 TRBV5-1
CASSPDPGLAGYEQYF 16 NA TRBJ2-7 TRBV4-2
CSVVEDRLNQPQHF 14 NA TRBJ1-5 TRBV29-1
CSVEDSGTVSTDTQYF 16 medium-sized TRBJ2-3 TRBV29-1
CASSVAQTGNTEAFF 15 medium-sized TRBJ1-1 TRBV9
CASSQDRGYEQYF 13 NA TRBJ2-7 TRBV13
CASSLATGTEAFF 13 NA TRBJ1-1 TRBV5-1
CASSYDPRGGTDTQYF 16 medium-sized TRBJ2-3 TRBV7-9
CSVVDNGYEQYF 12 NA TRBJ2-7 TRBV29-1